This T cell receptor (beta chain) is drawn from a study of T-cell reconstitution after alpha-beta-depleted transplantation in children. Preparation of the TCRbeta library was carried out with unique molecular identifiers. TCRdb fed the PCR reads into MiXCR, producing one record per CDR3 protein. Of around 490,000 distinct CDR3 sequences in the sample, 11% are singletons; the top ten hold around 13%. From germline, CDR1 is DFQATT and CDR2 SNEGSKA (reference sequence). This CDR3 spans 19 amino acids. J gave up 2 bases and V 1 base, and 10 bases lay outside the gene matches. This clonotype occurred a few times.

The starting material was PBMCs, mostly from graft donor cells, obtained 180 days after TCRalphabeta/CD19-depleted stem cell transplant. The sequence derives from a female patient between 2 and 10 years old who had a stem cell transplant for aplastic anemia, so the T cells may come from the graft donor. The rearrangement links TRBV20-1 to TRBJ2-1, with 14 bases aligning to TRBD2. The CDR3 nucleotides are TGCAGTGCTAGAGCGGGACTAGCGGGAGCTAGAAGCCCCTACAATGAGCAGTTCTTC. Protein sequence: CSARAGLAGARSPYNEQFF.